Below, 14 T cell receptor beta chains from the same sample are listed, as sequenced in a study of vaccination and CD4 T cells after COVID-19. Described treatment: approximately nine-day PBMC culture with coronavirus spike peptide pools or control peptides (ViraFEST assay). These receptors have no identified antigens. Sequencing of the DNA from cultured CD4+ T cells was carried out with the Oncomine TCR Beta short-read assay. TCRdb re-called the PCR reads with MiXCR, one entry per CDR3 protein. Altogether 26,000 or so distinct CDR3 sequences are present, roughly 45% being singletons, with the ten largest covering around 7.8%. The sequenced material came from CD4+ T cells from blood, cultured in vitro. The receptors come from a human donor who had recovered from COVID-19.

The chain couples TRBV20-1 to TRBJ1-5, with 7 bases fitting TRBD1. V shed 5 bases and J 3 bases; nucleotides not matched to a gene: 10. Germline loops: CDR1 DFQATT, CDR2 SNEGSKA (reference sequence). The CDR3 totals 15 residues. The CDR3, as DNA: TGCAGTGCTGGGGCAGGGGGGACCCACAATCAGCCCCAGCATTTT. Translating gives CSAGAGGTHNQPQHF.

This clonotype was recorded a few times. V is TRBV7-2 and J is TRBJ2-7; no firm D call. Per the germline V gene, CDR1 is SGHTA and CDR2 is FQGNSA. V was shortened by 3 bases and J by 0 bases, with 3 bases between the two germline ends. CDR3 length: 12 residues. The CDR3 loop reads CASSLSSYEQYF. The CDR3 DNA sequence: TGTGCCAGCAGCTTGAGCTCCTACGAGCAGTACTTC.

J is TRBJ2-5 and V is TRBV6-2 or TRBV6-3, with TRBD1 matching 7 bases. The V and J ends lost 6 bases and 5 bases, in that order; junction bases with no gene match: 6. Germline V gives CDR1 MNHEY, CDR2 SVGEGT. There are 13 residues in the CDR3. The DNA of the CDR3 is TGTGCCAGCAGGTCGACAGGGCACGAGACCCAGTACTTC. Translation gives CASRSTGHETQYF.

The chain links TRBV6-1 to TRBJ2-3; D gene unclear. The V gene lost 7 bases and the J gene lost 1 base, with 15 bases spanning the gap. This CDR3 comprises 15 residues. Germline CDR1 is MNHNS and CDR2 is SASEGT. This chain's CDR3 is CASTGRQLRTDTQYF. The CDR3 DNA reads TGTGCCAGCACGGGCAGGCAGCTACGCACAGATACGCAGTATTTT.

The chain is built from TRBV6-5 and TRBJ1-2, with D perhaps matching TRBD1 (6 bases). The CDR3 contains 15 residues. Trimming removed 2 bases from V and 8 bases from J, with 18 bases in between. Germline CDR1 is MNHEY and CDR2 is SVGAGI. The chain's CDR3 is CASSYGANRVGGYTF. The CDR3 region has the DNA TGTGCCAGCAGTTACGGGGCCAACAGGGTTGGCGGCTACACCTTC.

This clonotype was seen only a few times. The chain carries TRBV20-1 and TRBJ1-3; perhaps TRBD1 as D (6 bases). Germline CDR1 and CDR2: DFQATT and SNEGSKA (reference sequence). V dropped 2 bases and J dropped 2 bases, with 10 bases sitting between them. The CDR3 runs to 14 residues. The CDR3 DNA reads TGCAGTGCTAGACGCCAGGGGCCTGGAAACACCATATATTTT. Its protein product is CSARRQGPGNTIYF.

The sample holds a few counts of this clonotype. This chain uses TRBV27 with TRBJ2-5; the match to TRBD2 covers 11 bases. Germline CDR1 is MNHEY and CDR2 is SMNVEV (reference sequence). The CDR3 spans 15 residues. Unmatched junction bases numbered 4, after V lost 2 bases and J lost 5 bases. CDR3 region: CASSLVAGGRETQYF. CDR3 sequence (DNA): TGTGCCAGCAGTTTAGTAGCGGGGGGGCGGGAGACCCAGTACTTC.

This clonotype turned up a few times. The V and J genes are TRBV24-1 and TRBJ2-5, with TRBD1 as a possible D gene (6 bases). Germline CDR1 and CDR2: KGHDR and SFDVKD. The CDR3 contains 15 residues. Trimming stripped 7 bases from V and 4 bases from J, with 18 bases between. CDR3 sequence: CATRFTGLSIETQYF. For the CDR3, the DNA is TGTGCCACCAGATTCACAGGGCTAAGTATAGAGACCCAGTACTTC.

The chain uses TRBV4-1 and TRBJ1-2, with no clear D. The V end was cut by 0 bases, the J end by 10 bases, with 12 bases between. The CDR3 consists of 13 residues. From germline, CDR1 is MGHRA and CDR2 YSYEKL. CDR3 sequence: CASSQENHQFYTF. The DNA for the CDR3 is TGCGCCAGCAGCCAAGAAAATCACCAGTTCTACACCTTC.

The chain uses TRBV29-1 and TRBJ1-5; 11 bases line up with TRBD1. Trimming removed 3 bases from V and 5 bases from J; junction bases left unmatched: 6. The CDR3 has 15 residues. The germline V gene has CDR1 SQVTM and CDR2 ANQGSEA. The CDR3: CSVDVDRGQDQPQHF. Written as DNA, the CDR3 is TGCAGCGTTGATGTGGACAGGGGGCAGGATCAGCCCCAGCATTTT.

The rearrangement uses TRBV25-1 and TRBJ1-1; D not certain. The CDR3 sequence is 11 residues long. In germline, CDR1 is MGHDK, CDR2 SYGVNS. V dropped 5 bases and J dropped 3 bases, with 4 bases sitting between them. The CDR3 region is CASSSYTEAFF. The CDR3 coding sequence is TGTGCCAGCAGTTCCTACACTGAAGCTTTCTTT.

The chain links TRBV7-2 to TRBJ1-1; D might be TRBD1 (5 bases). The V gene lost 8 bases and the J gene lost 1 base, with 14 bases spanning the gap. CDR3 length: 14 residues. Germline-derived CDR1 and CDR2 are SGHTA and FQGNSA. In DNA form, the CDR3 reads TGTGCCAGCGGAGGGCAGGGCGAGAACACTGAAGCTTTCTTT. Translated, it gives CASGGQGENTEAFF.

This clonotype appeared a single time. The chain combines TRBV10-3 with TRBJ2-7; D call uncertain. The CDR3 extends over 13 amino acids. Germline CDR1 reads ENHRY; CDR2 reads SYGVKD. Trimming removed 6 bases from V and 2 bases from J, with 11 bases in between. CDR3 sequence reads: CAIRQVRAYEQYF. CDR3 bases: TGTGCCATCAGGCAGGTCCGGGCCTACGAGCAGTACTTC.

The V and J genes are TRBV19 and TRBJ1-2; a weak D match, TRBD1 (6 bases). Trimming pared 4 bases from V and 4 bases from J, leaving 13 bases between. The CDR3 has 14 residues. Per the germline V gene, CDR1 is LNHDA and CDR2 is SQIVND (reference sequence). CDR3 protein: CASSTRQGLYGYTF. Written as DNA, the CDR3 is TGTGCCAGTAGTACACGCCAGGGGCTCTATGGCTACACCTTC.